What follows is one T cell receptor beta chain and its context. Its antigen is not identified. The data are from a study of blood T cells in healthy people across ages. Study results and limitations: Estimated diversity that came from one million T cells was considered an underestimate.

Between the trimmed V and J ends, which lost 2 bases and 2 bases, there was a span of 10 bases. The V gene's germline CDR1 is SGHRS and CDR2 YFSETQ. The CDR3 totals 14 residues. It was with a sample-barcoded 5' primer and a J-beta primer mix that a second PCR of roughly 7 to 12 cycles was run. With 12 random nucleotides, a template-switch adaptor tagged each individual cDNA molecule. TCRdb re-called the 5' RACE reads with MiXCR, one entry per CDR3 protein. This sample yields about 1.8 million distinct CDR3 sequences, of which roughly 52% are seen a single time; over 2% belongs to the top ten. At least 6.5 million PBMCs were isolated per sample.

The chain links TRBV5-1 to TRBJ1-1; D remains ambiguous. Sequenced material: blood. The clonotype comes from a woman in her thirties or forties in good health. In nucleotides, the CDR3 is TGCGCCAGCAGCTTTGCCAGAACCAACACTGAAGCTTTCTTT. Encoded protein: CASSFARTNTEAFF.